The clone carrying this TCR beta chain came up a few times. The antigen is not known. TCR beta cDNA libraries had unique molecular identifiers. MiXCR, applied by TCRdb to the PCR reads, yields one record per CDR3 protein. The sample shows 750,000 to 900,000 distinct CDR3 sequences, roughly 46% of them seen only once. The data belong to a study of post-analysis software for immune sequencing data. Regarding the study as a whole: In patients, about 5 TRBV segments were more frequent than in controls, with TRBV5-6, TRBV5-1 and TRBV20-1 among them.

The CDR3 loop spans 15 amino acids. Trimming shortened V by 6 bases and J by 0 bases, and 15 bases separated the two germline ends. Germline V gene data show CDR1 as MNHNS and CDR2 as SASEGT. Sequenced input: blood. This chain links TRBV6-1 with TRBJ2-7; possible D gene TRBD2, 5 bases. This clonotype was obtained from a girl between 5 and 17 years old with multiple sclerosis. CDR3 sequence: CASRHGVESSYEQYF. In DNA, the CDR3 is TGTGCCAGCAGACACGGGGTGGAGAGCTCCTACGAGCAGTACTTC.